The 14 T cell receptor beta chains below were found in one sample sequenced in a study of T-cell memory formation after mild COVID-19. TCRdb redid the calling of the 5' RACE reads with MiXCR, one entry per CDR3 protein. Of 350,000 to 450,000 distinct CDR3 sequences in the sample, about 15% are singletons; the top ten hold around a fifth. Specimen: PBMCs or a T cell subset sorted from them (not recorded which). The receptors shown here come from a man between 18 and 29 years old who had mild COVID-19 (a few samples of this study predate the infection). Cell type and time point are not known.

This chain connects TRBV6-6 to TRBJ1-1; D gene uncertain. This CDR3 region has 14 residues. CDR1 and CDR2 (germline): MNHNY, SVGAGI (reference sequence). V shed 2 bases and J shed 3 bases, with 10 bases lying between them. CDR3 in amino acids: CASSYKVGDTEAFF. As DNA, the CDR3 is TGTGCCAGCAGTTACAAGGTCGGAGACACTGAAGCTTTCTTT.

The chain links TRBV4-1 to TRBJ2-5; possible D gene TRBD1, 6 bases. Germline CDR1 and CDR2: MGHRA and YSYEKL. V was shortened by 0 bases and J by 3 bases, with 11 bases between the two germline ends. CDR3 length: 15 amino acids. The chain's CDR3 is CASSQDGAGEETQYF. The CDR3 nucleotides are TGCGCCAGCAGCCAAGACGGGGCAGGGGAAGAGACCCAGTACTTC.

V usage is TRBV6-5 and J usage is TRBJ2-7, with TRBD1 identical over 7 bases. V dropped 2 bases and J dropped 2; count of bases not matched to a gene: 6. The CDR3 has 15 residues. Germline V lookup: CDR1 MNHEY, CDR2 SVGAGI. CDR3 sequence: CASSYPPDRAYEQYF. CDR3 sequence (DNA): TGTGCCAGCAGTTACCCTCCCGACAGGGCCTACGAGCAGTACTTC.

This chain joins TRBV28 and TRBJ2-7; 13 nucleotides line up with TRBD2. V lost 6 bases and J lost 0; bases outside the gene matches: 17. The CDR3 totals 20 residues. Germline V lookup: CDR1 MDHEN, CDR2 SYDVKM. The CDR3: CASSPTTRGLAGVSSYEQYV. The CDR3 DNA sequence: TGTGCCAGCAGCCCCACCACCCGAGGACTAGCGGGGGTGAGCTCCTACGAGCAGTACGTC.

This clonotype was seen a handful of times. This rearrangement joins TRBV10-3 to TRBJ2-7; no firm D call. The CDR3 runs to 13 residues. V lost 2 bases to trimming and J lost 6 bases, with 11 bases between them. CDR1 and CDR2 (germline): ENHRY, SYGVKD. For the CDR3, the DNA is TGTGCCATCAGTGAGGTGGAGTCGGGCGAGCAGTACGTC. The encoded protein is CAISEVESGEQYV.

This chain links TRBV7-2 with TRBJ1-1; unclear D gene. Trimming stripped 2 bases from V and 6 bases from J, with 13 bases between. The CDR3 is 14 residues long. CDR1 and CDR2 from the germline V gene are SGHTA and FQGNSA. The CDR3, as DNA: TGTGCCAGCAGCTTAACGGCACTAGGAGCTGAAGCTTTCTTT. The encoded protein is CASSLTALGAEAFF.

This clonotype was recorded many times. The chain is built from TRBV7-2 and TRBJ2-4; D might be TRBD1 or TRBD2, each matching 5 bases. Germline-derived CDR1 and CDR2 are SGHTA and FQGNSA. With 5 bases removed from V and 4 bases from J, the gap between germline ends came to 12 bases. The CDR3 is 14 residues long. In DNA, the CDR3 is TGTGCCAGCAGCCCACCGGGGCTAAAAAACATTCAGTACTTC. Amino acids: CASSPPGLKNIQYF.

This clonotype was counted a few times. The V and J genes are TRBV4-1 and TRBJ2-3; D is ambiguous. There are 14 residues in the CDR3. The germline CDR1 and CDR2 sequences are MGHRA and YSYEKL. V was pared by 3 bases and J by 1 base, with 8 bases between. The CDR3 region is CASSHSGRTDTQYF. The CDR3 DNA sequence: TGCGCCAGCAGCCACTCTGGACGCACAGATACGCAGTATTTT.

This clonotype was counted only a few times. The V and J genes are TRBV7-9 and TRBJ1-1; 8 bases agree with TRBD1. Per germline, CDR1 SEHNR and CDR2 FQNEAQ (reference sequence). V dropped 4 bases and J dropped 3; count of bases not matched to a gene: 7. The CDR3 is 15 amino acids. The CDR3 loop reads CASSSSRDRYTEAFF. Written as DNA, the CDR3 is TGTGCCAGCAGCTCGTCCCGGGACAGGTACACTGAAGCTTTCTTT. Full variable domain (rest looked up from reference TRBV7-9 and TRBJ1-1): DTGVSQNPRHKITKRGQNVTFRCDPISEHNRLYWYRQTLGQGPEFLTYFQNEAQLEKSRLLSDRFSAERPKGSFSTLEIQRTEQGDSAMYLCASSSSRDRYTEAFFGQGTRLTVV.

DNA of the CDR3: TGTGCCAGCAGAGACAGGGTTAGGGGCACAGATACGCAGTATTTT. It translates to CASRDRVRGTDTQYF. The chain couples TRBV6-6 to TRBJ2-3; 7 nucleotides align to TRBD1. The CDR3 is 15 amino acids. Germline values: CDR1 MNHNY, CDR2 SVGAGI (reference sequence). J lost 1 base, V lost 6 bases, and 7 bases had no gene match.

The sample holds a few counts of this clonotype. The rearrangement links TRBV27 to TRBJ2-1; the match to TRBD2 covers 8 bases. The germline V gene has CDR1 MNHEY and CDR2 SMNVEV (reference sequence). V lost 3 bases, J lost 4 bases, and 5 bases stayed unmatched. CDR3 length equals 15 residues. The DNA for the CDR3 is TGTGCCAGCAGTTTGATTCGCGGGGGGTACAATGAGCAGTTCTTC. Translating it yields CASSLIRGGYNEQFF.

The rearrangement joins TRBV7-9 to TRBJ2-5, with TRBD1 matching 7 bases. Germline V gene lookup returns CDR1 SEHNR and CDR2 FQNEAQ (reference sequence). The CDR3 contains 14 residues. V was pared by 2 bases and J by 5 bases, with 5 bases of the junction left unmatched. CDR3 DNA: TGTGCCAGCAGCTTAACCGGGACAGCCGAGACCCAGTACTTC. Its translation is CASSLTGTAETQYF.

This clonotype was seen repeatedly, ten times or more. This chain joins TRBV5-1 and TRBJ1-6, with 8 bases aligning to TRBD1. V gave up 4 bases and J gave up 14 bases; unmatched junction bases: 14. The CDR3 is 15 amino acids. The germline V gene encodes CDR1 SGHRS and CDR2 YFSETQ. CDR3 protein: CASSMGTGLERALHF. CDR3 DNA sequence: TGCGCCAGCAGCATGGGGACAGGCTTGGAGAGGGCCCTCCACTTT.

J is TRBJ2-1 and V is TRBV12-3 or TRBV12-4; unclear D gene. With 3 bases removed from V and 3 bases from J, the gap between germline ends came to 6 bases. The length of the CDR3 is 13 residues. The CDR3 DNA is TGTGCCAGCAGTTTCGACAACTACAATGAGCAGTTCTTC. This translates into CASSFDNYNEQFF.